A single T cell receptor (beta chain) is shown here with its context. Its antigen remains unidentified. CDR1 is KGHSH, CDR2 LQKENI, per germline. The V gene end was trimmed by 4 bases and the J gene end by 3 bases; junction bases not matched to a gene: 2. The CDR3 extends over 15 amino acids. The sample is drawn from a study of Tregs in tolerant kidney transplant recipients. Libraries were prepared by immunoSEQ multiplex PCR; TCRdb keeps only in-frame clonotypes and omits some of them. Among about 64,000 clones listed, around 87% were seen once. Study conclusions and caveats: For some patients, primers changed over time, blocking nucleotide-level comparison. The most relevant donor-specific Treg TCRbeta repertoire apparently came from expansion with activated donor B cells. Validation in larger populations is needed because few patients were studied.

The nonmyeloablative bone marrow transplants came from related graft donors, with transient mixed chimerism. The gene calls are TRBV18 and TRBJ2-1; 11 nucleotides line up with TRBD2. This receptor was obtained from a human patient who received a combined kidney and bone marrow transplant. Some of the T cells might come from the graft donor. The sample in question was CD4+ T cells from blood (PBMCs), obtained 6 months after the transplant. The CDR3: CASSRTSGGYNEQFF. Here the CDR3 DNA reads TGTGCCAGCTCACGAACTAGCGGGGGCTACAATGAGCAGTTCTTC.